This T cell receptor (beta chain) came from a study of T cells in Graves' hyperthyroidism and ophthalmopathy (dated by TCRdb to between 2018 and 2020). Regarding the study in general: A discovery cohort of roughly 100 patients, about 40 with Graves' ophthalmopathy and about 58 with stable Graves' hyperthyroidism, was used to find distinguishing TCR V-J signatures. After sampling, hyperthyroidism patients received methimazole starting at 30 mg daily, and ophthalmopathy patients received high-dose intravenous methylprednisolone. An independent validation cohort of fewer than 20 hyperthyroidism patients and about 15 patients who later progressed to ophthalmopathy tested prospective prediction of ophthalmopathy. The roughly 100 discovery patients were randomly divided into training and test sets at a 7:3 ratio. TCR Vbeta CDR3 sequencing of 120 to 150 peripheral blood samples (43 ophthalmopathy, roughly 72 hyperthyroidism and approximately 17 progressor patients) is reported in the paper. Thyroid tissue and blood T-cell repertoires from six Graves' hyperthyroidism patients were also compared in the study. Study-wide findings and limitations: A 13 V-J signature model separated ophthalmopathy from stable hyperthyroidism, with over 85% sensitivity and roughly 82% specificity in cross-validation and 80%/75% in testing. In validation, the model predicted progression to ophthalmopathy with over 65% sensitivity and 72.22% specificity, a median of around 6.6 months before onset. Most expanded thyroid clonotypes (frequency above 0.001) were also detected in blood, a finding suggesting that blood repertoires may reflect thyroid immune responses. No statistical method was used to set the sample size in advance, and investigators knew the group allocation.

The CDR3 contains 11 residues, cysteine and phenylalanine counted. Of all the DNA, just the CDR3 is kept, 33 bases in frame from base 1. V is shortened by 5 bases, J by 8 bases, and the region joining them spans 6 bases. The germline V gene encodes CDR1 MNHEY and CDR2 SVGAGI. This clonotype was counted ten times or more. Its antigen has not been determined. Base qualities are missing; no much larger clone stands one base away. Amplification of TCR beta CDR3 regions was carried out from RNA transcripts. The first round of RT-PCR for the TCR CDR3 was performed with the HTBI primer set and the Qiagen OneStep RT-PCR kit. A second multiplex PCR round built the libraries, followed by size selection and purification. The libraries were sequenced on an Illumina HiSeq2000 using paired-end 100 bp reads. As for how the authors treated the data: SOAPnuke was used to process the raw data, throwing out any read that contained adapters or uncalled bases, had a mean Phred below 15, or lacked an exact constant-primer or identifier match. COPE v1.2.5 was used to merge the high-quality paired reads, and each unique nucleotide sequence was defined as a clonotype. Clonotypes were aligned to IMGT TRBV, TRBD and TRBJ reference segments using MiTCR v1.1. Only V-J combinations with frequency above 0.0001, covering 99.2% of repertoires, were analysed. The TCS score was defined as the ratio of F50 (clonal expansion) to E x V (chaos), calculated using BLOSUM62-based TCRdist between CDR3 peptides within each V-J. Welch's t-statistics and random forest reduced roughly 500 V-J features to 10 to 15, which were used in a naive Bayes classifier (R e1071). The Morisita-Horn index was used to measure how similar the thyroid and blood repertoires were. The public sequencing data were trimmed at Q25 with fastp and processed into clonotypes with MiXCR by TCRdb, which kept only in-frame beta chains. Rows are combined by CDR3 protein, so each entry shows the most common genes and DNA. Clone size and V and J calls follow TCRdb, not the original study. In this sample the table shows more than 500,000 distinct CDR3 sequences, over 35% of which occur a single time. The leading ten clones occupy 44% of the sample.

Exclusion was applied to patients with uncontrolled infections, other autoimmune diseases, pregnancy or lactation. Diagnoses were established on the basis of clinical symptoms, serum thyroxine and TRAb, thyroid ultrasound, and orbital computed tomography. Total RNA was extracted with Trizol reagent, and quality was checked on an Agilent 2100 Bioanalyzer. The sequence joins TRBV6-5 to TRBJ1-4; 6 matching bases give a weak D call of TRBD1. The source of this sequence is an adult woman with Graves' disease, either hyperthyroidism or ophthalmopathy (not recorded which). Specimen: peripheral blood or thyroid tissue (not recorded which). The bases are TGTGCCAGCAGTGACAGGGAAAAACTGTTTTTT. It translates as CASSDREKLFF.